The clone carrying this T cell receptor (beta chain) was observed once. The antigen is undetermined. The data are from a study of shared clonotypes between healthy human individuals. Findings and caveats of the study: Generally, estimated richness proved larger in naive subsets than it did in memory subsets.

The protocol was immunoSEQ multiplex PCR, while the TCRdb copy is restricted to in-frame clones and leaves out a portion. The sample contains roughly 680,000 clones, 72% of which appear only once. Trimming removed 5 bases at V and 7 bases at J, with 9 bases between. The CDR3 is 12 residues long. Germline V gene lookup returns CDR1 SGHTA and CDR2 FQGNSA. The V call is TRBV7-2, the J call TRBJ2-1; D not certain. This clonotype originated in a woman in her 30s in good health. Input material: memory CD4+ T cells sorted from blood. Subset given: CD45RA-negative fraction. CDR3 bases: TGTGCCAGCAGCCACGAACGAAATGAGCAGTTCTTC. Protein product: CASSHERNEQFF.